This T cell receptor beta chain appears in the sequencing data of a study of blood T cell repertoires in COVID-19. The cohort comprised adults aged about 18 to 100 years residing in approximately 22 US areas. Per germline, CDR1 SNHLY and CDR2 FYNNEI. The V and J ends lost 8 bases and 4 bases, in that order; junction bases with no gene match: 12. The CDR3 has 16 amino acids. As handled by the study authors: By means of reference gene primer amplification, nucleated cell counts were estimated. TCRdb's table, derived via immunoSEQ multiplex PCR, lists solely in-frame clones and lacks some. The V and J calls and clone size were taken over from that table, and D and trimming were inferred from the DNA. The profile shows a few hundred thousand clones, 75% to 90% of them singletons.

This receptor was obtained from a woman between 50 and 59 years old who had recovered from COVID-19. The sequencing input was PBMCs or T cells enriched from blood (not recorded which). This chain joins TRBV2 and TRBJ2-5, with 11 positions matching TRBD2. CDR3 amino acids: CASETGTSGAVETQYF. Written as DNA, the CDR3 is TGTGCCAGCGAAACGGGGACTAGCGGAGCCGTAGAGACCCAGTACTTC.